Following are 2 T cell receptor beta chains from one sample sequenced in a study of cytomegalovirus exposure and HLA in healthy donors. Primers: 60 Vbeta forward and 13 Jbeta reverse. The method was immunoSEQ multiplex PCR; TCRdb's version includes in-frame clones alone and lacks a portion of them. The table shows about 200,000 clones, with under 85% occurring only once. Sequenced: PBMCs. All receptors derive from a man aged 45-65 years in good health and CMV-seronegative.

The chain combines TRBV27 with TRBJ2-4; D is perhaps TRBD2 (6 bases). The CDR3 consists of 13 residues. Germline V gene sequence: CDR1 MNHEY, CDR2 SMNVEV (reference sequence). V shed 3 bases and J shed 9 bases, with 12 bases lying between them. The CDR3 sequence is CASSFRGSGIQYF. DNA of the CDR3: TGTGCCAGCAGTTTCCGGGGGAGTGGCATTCAGTACTTC.

The chain links TRBV27 to TRBJ1-6; TRBD1 agrees at 10 bases. Germline V gives CDR1 MNHEY, CDR2 SMNVEV (reference sequence). This CDR3 region has 18 residues. The ends lost 3 bases at V and 8 bases at J; junction bases unmatched: 13. CDR3 DNA: TGTGCCAGCAGTTTCTACCGGACAGGGGGTCGGGGAGATTCACCCCTCCACTTT. Translating it yields CASSFYRTGGRGDSPLHF.